The source of this TCR beta chain is a study of immune evolution from preneoplasia to lung adenocarcinoma. General study findings and limits: Normal lung had the highest top T cell clone frequencies. Normal lung had highest clonality; later lesions appeared denser, more diverse.

Clones were sequenced by immunoSEQ multiplex PCR, and TCRdb holds only the in-frame ones, with some missing. Among 5,000 to 6,000 clones listed, 65% to 85% were seen once. Patients had resection in Japan or China between 2014 and 2017. Histologic diagnosis was independently verified by two lung pathologists. About this clone: Its target is unknown.

This sequence was found in a person aged 45 to 69 with lung adenocarcinoma. Sequencing was performed on FFPE normal lung tissue adjacent to the tumor.

CDR3 residues: CASSPSGLGANVLTF. CDR3 DNA sequence: TGTGCCAGCTCACCCTCAGGGTTAGGGGCCAACGTCCTGACTTTC. J is TRBJ2-6 and V is TRBV18; TRBD1 is a possible D gene (5 bases). The germline V gene encodes CDR1 KGHSH and CDR2 LQKENI. Trimming removed 3 bases at V and 4 bases at J, with 10 bases between. CDR3 size: 15 residues.